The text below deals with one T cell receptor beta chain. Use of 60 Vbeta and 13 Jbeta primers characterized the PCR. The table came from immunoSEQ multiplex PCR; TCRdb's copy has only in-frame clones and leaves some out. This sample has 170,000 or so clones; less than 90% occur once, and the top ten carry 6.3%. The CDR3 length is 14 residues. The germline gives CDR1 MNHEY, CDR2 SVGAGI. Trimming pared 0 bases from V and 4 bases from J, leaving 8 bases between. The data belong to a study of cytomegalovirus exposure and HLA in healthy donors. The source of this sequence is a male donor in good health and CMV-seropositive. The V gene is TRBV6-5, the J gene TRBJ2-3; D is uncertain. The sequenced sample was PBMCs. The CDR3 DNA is TGTGCCAGCAGTTACTCGAGGTCCGCAGATACGCAGTATTTT. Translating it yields CASSYSRSADTQYF.